This T cell receptor beta chain was sequenced in a study of PD-1 and CTLA-4 blockade in melanoma. This CDR3 region has 13 residues. The germline gives CDR1 SQVTM, CDR2 ANQGSEA. Trimming cost V 3 bases and J 4 bases, with 10 bases left between them. Repertoires were generated with immunoSEQ multiplex PCR, while TCRdb's copy carries only in-frame clones and drops some. The sample carries around 31,000 clones, roughly 90% recorded once. This TCR was sampled from a human donor with melanoma. Source: CD8+ T cells from peripheral blood, taken from a patient given anti-PD-1 treatment. The V and J genes are TRBV29-1 and TRBJ2-1; perhaps TRBD2 as D (5 bases). The CDR3 loop reads CSVELPGYNEQFF. CDR3 DNA sequence: TGCAGCGTTGAGCTCCCGGGGTACAATGAGCAGTTCTTC.